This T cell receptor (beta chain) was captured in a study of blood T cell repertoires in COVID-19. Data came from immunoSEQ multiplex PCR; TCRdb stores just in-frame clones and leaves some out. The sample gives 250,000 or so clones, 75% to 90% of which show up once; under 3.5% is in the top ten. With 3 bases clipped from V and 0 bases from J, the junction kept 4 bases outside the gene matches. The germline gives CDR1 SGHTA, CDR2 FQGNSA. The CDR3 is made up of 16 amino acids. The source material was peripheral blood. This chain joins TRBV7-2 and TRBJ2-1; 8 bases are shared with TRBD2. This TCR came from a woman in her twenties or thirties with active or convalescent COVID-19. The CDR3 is CASSFTSGYSYNEQFF. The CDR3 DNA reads TGTGCCAGCAGCTTCACTAGCGGTTACTCCTACAATGAGCAGTTCTTC.